The 31 T cell receptor beta chains presented below share a single source sample, sequenced in a study of T cells expressing NK-cell markers. Each CDR3 protein gets one entry in TCRdb, which reprocessed the 5' RACE reads and gives no DNA. This sample's clone table lists 500,000 to 600,000 distinct CDR3 sequences. The sequenced material came from blood T cells: a sorted CD56 or NKG2C T cell subset, CD4+ or CD8+ T cells, or bulk PBMC T cells (not recorded which). The receptors shown here come from a man aged 18 to 30 in good health.

V gene TRBV3-1 combines with J gene TRBJ2-1. Germline CDR1 and CDR2: LGHDT and YNNKEL (reference sequence). The CDR3 contains 13 residues. The CDR3 spells CASSQVTSGEQFF.

This chain uses TRBV7-9 with TRBJ2-7; checking the TCRdb D call of TRBD1 is not possible without DNA. Germline assignment: CDR1 SEHNR and CDR2 FQNEAQ (reference sequence). The CDR3 has 15 residues. Here the CDR3 reads CASSLAAPRGHEQYF.

The rearrangement joins TRBV7-2 to TRBJ2-7; without DNA, the TCRdb call of TRBD1 cannot be checked. The CDR3 is 16 amino acids. CDR1 and CDR2 (germline): SGHTA, FQGNSA. CDR3: CASSPVTRGTSYEQYF.

The chain employs TRBV12-3 or TRBV12-4 and TRBJ2-7; TCRdb's D call, TRBD1, is unchecked because there is no DNA. The CDR3 extends over 11 amino acids. This CDR3 is CASSTRTDQYF.

This chain connects TRBV14 to TRBJ2-1; the TCRdb D gene call, TRBD1, has no DNA to confirm it. The CDR3 has 19 amino acids. From germline, CDR1 is SGHDN and CDR2 FVKESK. The CDR3 loop reads CASSPYKPGISFHVDEQFF.

V usage is TRBV7-2 and J usage is TRBJ2-1; TCRdb selects TRBD2, and the lack of DNA leaves this call unchecked. The CDR3 totals 16 residues. From germline, CDR1 is SGHTA and CDR2 FQGNSA. The CDR3 loop reads CASSQIKTSGGNEQFF.

The chain links TRBV12-3 or TRBV12-4 to TRBJ2-3. The CDR3 spans 15 residues. The CDR3 sequence is CASSFAGYYTDTQYF.

CDR3 in amino acids: CASSVEGGQSTDTQYF. The chain carries TRBV9 and TRBJ2-3; the D call from TCRdb, TRBD1, cannot be confirmed without DNA. Germline CDR1 and CDR2: SGDLS and YYNGEE. The CDR3 extends over 16 amino acids.

V usage is TRBV10-2 and J usage is TRBJ2-3; the D call from TCRdb, TRBD1, cannot be confirmed without DNA. The CDR3 runs to 16 residues. Germline CDR1 and CDR2: WSHSY and SAAADI. CDR3 sequence: CALRGGGEVLSDTQYF.

CDR3 loop: CASSPRNNLGTDTQYF. The chain combines TRBV18 with TRBJ2-3. In germline, CDR1 is KGHSH, CDR2 LQKENI. The CDR3 spans 16 residues.

The rearrangement uses TRBV7-2 and TRBJ1-2. Germline CDR1 reads SGHTA; CDR2 reads FQGNSA. The CDR3 is 13 residues long. The CDR3: CASSLRRPYGYTF.

The chain carries TRBV10-2 and TRBJ1-1. Germline V lookup: CDR1 WSHSY, CDR2 SAAADI. The CDR3 runs to 14 residues. CDR3 amino acids: CASSANYRNTEAFF.

The chain couples TRBV7-2 to TRBJ2-3; there is no DNA to check the TCRdb D call of TRBD1. Looked up from germline, CDR1 is SGHTA and CDR2 is FQGNSA. This CDR3 spans 15 amino acids. The CDR3 here is CASSLAVDSWDTQYF.

V usage is TRBV28 and J usage is TRBJ2-7; TCRdb gives TRBD2 as the D gene, but with no DNA this cannot be confirmed. CDR3 length equals 15 residues. The germline V gene has CDR1 MDHEN and CDR2 SYDVKM. The chain's CDR3 is CASSPPGLAEYEQYF.

The CDR3: CASSSPRLAGSYTDTQYF. The V call is TRBV5-1, the J call TRBJ2-3; TCRdb's D call of TRBD2 is untestable without DNA. This CDR3 contains 18 residues. Germline CDR1 and CDR2: SGHRS and YFSETQ.

The rearrangement links TRBV10-1 to TRBJ1-1; TCRdb's D call of TRBD1 is untestable without DNA. The germline V gene has CDR1 WNHNN and CDR2 SYGVQD (reference sequence). This CDR3 comprises 15 residues. Here the CDR3 reads CASSEGTGGITEAFF.

The rearrangement uses TRBV5-5 and TRBJ2-1; TCRdb's assignment of TRBD2 cannot be checked, as there is no DNA. CDR3 length: 15 amino acids. Germline V gene sequence: CDR1 SGHKS, CDR2 YYEKEE (reference sequence). This chain's CDR3 is CASSSAGSFYNEQFF. Full variable domain (rest looked up from reference TRBV5-5 and TRBJ2-1): DAGVTQSPTHLIKTRGQQVTLRCSPISGHKSVSWYQQVLGQGPQFIFQYYEKEERGRGNFPDRFSARQFPNYSSELNVNALLLGDSALYLCASSSAGSFYNEQFFGPGTRLTVL.

The chain links TRBV7-9 to TRBJ1-1; the TRBD1 assignment by TCRdb is unverifiable without DNA. The CDR3 contains 14 residues. The germline V gene has CDR1 SEHNR and CDR2 FQNEAQ (reference sequence). The CDR3 sequence is CASSTRQGNTEAFF.

This chain links TRBV20-1 with TRBJ2-5; the TCRdb call, TRBD2, lacks DNA for checking. In germline, CDR1 is DFQATT, CDR2 SNEGSKA (reference sequence). The CDR3 sequence is 16 residues long. The CDR3 spells CSATQFTSGRAEGQYF.

This chain links TRBV27 with TRBJ2-2; the TCRdb call, TRBD2, lacks DNA for checking. CDR1 and CDR2 (germline): MNHEY, SMNVEV (reference sequence). There are 19 residues in the CDR3. The CDR3: CASTEDYSLGSGNTGELFF.

CDR3 amino acids: CSARVQGAWYEQYF. The V and J genes are TRBV20-1 and TRBJ2-7; checking the TCRdb D call of TRBD1 is not possible without DNA. The CDR3 length is 14 residues. Germline V gene data show CDR1 as DFQATT and CDR2 as SNEGSKA (reference sequence).

This sequence joins TRBV20-1 and TRBJ2-5; the D gene TCRdb calls, TRBD2, cannot be checked with no DNA. This CDR3 comprises 14 residues. CDR1 DFQATT and CDR2 SNEGSKA come from the germline V gene (reference sequence). Here the CDR3 reads CSARIGSGRETQYF.

The V and J genes are TRBV6-5 and TRBJ2-3; no DNA is available, so the TRBD1 call from TCRdb remains unchecked. There are 16 residues in the CDR3. Germline CDR1 and CDR2: MNHEY and SVGAGI. This chain's CDR3 is CASSQRQGARTDTQYF.

V usage is TRBV5-1 and J usage is TRBJ2-1; without DNA, the TCRdb call of TRBD2 cannot be checked. In germline, CDR1 is SGHRS, CDR2 YFSETQ. The CDR3 spans 16 residues. This CDR3 reads CASSETSGRGTNEQFF.

This chain links TRBV29-1 with TRBJ2-1; TCRdb proposes TRBD2, but this gene call is untestable without DNA. Germline CDR1 reads SQVTM; CDR2 reads ANQGSEA. The CDR3 spans 15 residues. CDR3 in amino acids: CSVDAPLVGRNEQFF.

V gene TRBV20-1 combines with J gene TRBJ2-1; the TRBD2 assignment by TCRdb is unverifiable without DNA. Germline V gives CDR1 DFQATT, CDR2 SNEGSKA (reference sequence). This CDR3 spans 17 amino acids. The CDR3: CSASAPRTSGSGLYQFF.

J is TRBJ2-2 and V is TRBV5-1; TCRdb's D call, TRBD1, is unchecked because there is no DNA. This CDR3 region has 17 residues. Germline V gene sequence: CDR1 SGHRS, CDR2 YFSETQ. CDR3 residues: CASSTIDGTVNTGELFF.

The genes are TRBV27 and TRBJ1-1; TCRdb calls TRBD1, which cannot be checked without DNA. The CDR3 runs 16 residues. Germline CDR1 and CDR2: MNHEY and SMNVEV (reference sequence). The CDR3 here is CASSLGGGPSPTEAFF.

The gene calls are TRBV20-1 and TRBJ1-1. Per germline, CDR1 DFQATT and CDR2 SNEGSKA (reference sequence). The CDR3 runs to 13 residues. CDR3: CSARAPPGGEAFF.

The rearrangement joins TRBV6-5 to TRBJ1-2. Germline lookup yields CDR1 MNHEY and CDR2 SVGAGI. This CDR3 region has 12 residues. The CDR3: CASRRINYGYTF.

The chain links TRBV7-2 to TRBJ1-3; TCRdb selects TRBD1, and the lack of DNA leaves this call unchecked. The CDR3 covers 18 residues. Germline V gene lookup returns CDR1 SGHTA and CDR2 FQGNSA. CDR3 protein: CASSLSGTGHISGNTIYF.